These T cell receptor beta chains were read from a single sample in a study of cytotoxic CD8 clonotypes in ibrutinib-treated CLL. Sequencing was performed with immunoSEQ multiplex PCR; in TCRdb, only in-frame clones are kept and a portion is missing. The table lists around 50,000 clones, 50% to 70% of them singletons. Sequencing was performed on PBMCs, taken after 24 months of ibrutinib treatment. Receptors originate from a human donor with chronic lymphocytic leukemia. The CDR3 runs from the conserved cysteine through the conserved F or W. Each record gives: V gene, CDR3 length, clone size, J gene, D gene, CDR3 DNA, CDR3 protein. A D gene is named only where the DNA matches it firmly. Clone size, where shown, is once, few, many, or a class for clones that have expanded.

V gene: TRBV6-5; CDR3 length: 14; clone size: .; J gene: TRBJ1-2; D gene: .; CDR3 DNA: TGTGCCAGCAGTTCCCCGCCGGGAATCTATGGCTACACCTTC; CDR3 protein: CASSSPPGIYGYTF
V gene: TRBV27; CDR3 length: 15; clone size: .; J gene: TRBJ2-3; D gene: .; CDR3 DNA: TGTGCCAGCAGTTTATTGGGCCGCTACACAGATACGCAGTATTTT; CDR3 protein: CASSLLGRYTDTQYF
V gene: TRBV27; CDR3 length: 17; clone size: .; J gene: TRBJ1-5; D gene: TRBD1; CDR3 DNA: TGTGCCAGCAGTTTTAACCTCCGGGACAGTCTCAATCAGCCCCAGCATTTT; CDR3 protein: CASSFNLRDSLNQPQHF
V gene: TRBV19; CDR3 length: 15; clone size: .; J gene: TRBJ2-5; D gene: .; CDR3 DNA: TGTGCCAGTAGTACCGTGGGCGGGTCCGGGGGAACCCAGTACTTC; CDR3 protein: CASSTVGGSGGTQYF
V gene: TRBV6-1; CDR3 length: 13; clone size: .; J gene: TRBJ1-2; D gene: TRBD1; CDR3 DNA: TGTGCCAGCAACCCGACAGGGGTTTATGGCTACACCTTC; CDR3 protein: CASNPTGVYGYTF
V gene: TRBV28; CDR3 length: 11; clone size: .; J gene: TRBJ1-2; D gene: .; CDR3 DNA: TGTGCCAGCAGTTTTTATTATGGCTACACCTTC; CDR3 protein: CASSFYYGYTF
V gene: TRBV9; CDR3 length: 14; clone size: .; J gene: TRBJ2-7; D gene: .; CDR3 DNA: TGTGCCAGCAGCGTAGGACGGGGGACCTACGAGCAGTACTTC; CDR3 protein: CASSVGRGTYEQYF
V gene: TRBV10-1; CDR3 length: 14; clone size: .; J gene: TRBJ1-6; D gene: .; CDR3 DNA: TGCGCCAGCACTACACGGGGGGCACGGTCACCCCTCCACTTT; CDR3 protein: CASTTRGARSPLHF
V gene: TRBV7-2; CDR3 length: 15; clone size: few; J gene: TRBJ2-1; D gene: TRBD2; CDR3 DNA: TGTGCCAGCAGCTTAAGGTCTAGCGGGAGAGGTGAGCAGTTCTTC; CDR3 protein: CASSLRSSGRGEQFF
V gene: TRBV5-6; CDR3 length: 18; clone size: .; J gene: TRBJ1-3; D gene: .; CDR3 DNA: TGTGCCAGCAGCTTGGAAGGGGGTCGGAGAGGCGCTGGAAACACCATATATTTT; CDR3 protein: CASSLEGGRRGAGNTIYF
V gene: TRBV27; CDR3 length: 15; clone size: once; J gene: TRBJ1-4; D gene: .; CDR3 DNA: TGTGCCAGCAGTTTCCAGGCAGGGCAGAATGAAAAACTGTTTTTT; CDR3 protein: CASSFQAGQNEKLFF
V gene: TRBV19; CDR3 length: 15; clone size: .; J gene: TRBJ2-5; D gene: TRBD2; CDR3 DNA: TGTGCCAGTAGTCCAGGACTAGCTCGGGGTGGGACCCAGTACTTC; CDR3 protein: CASSPGLARGGTQYF
V gene: TRBV6-6; CDR3 length: 14; clone size: .; J gene: TRBJ2-3; D gene: TRBD2; CDR3 DNA: TGTGCCAGCAGACGGGAGGGAAACACAGATACGCAGTATTTT; CDR3 protein: CASRREGNTDTQYF
V gene: TRBV9; CDR3 length: 12; clone size: .; J gene: TRBJ1-2; D gene: .; CDR3 DNA: TGTGCCAGCAGTGGGGCTGTCTATGGCTACACCTTC; CDR3 protein: CASSGAVYGYTF
V gene: TRBV7-2; CDR3 length: 15; clone size: many; J gene: TRBJ2-3; D gene: TRBD2; CDR3 DNA: TGTGCCAGCAGCTTCAAAGCGGGATCAGCAGATACGCAGTATTTT; CDR3 protein: CASSFKAGSADTQYF
V gene: TRBV30; CDR3 length: 12; clone size: many; J gene: TRBJ1-3; D gene: .; CDR3 DNA: TGTGCCTGGATGAACTCTGGAAACACCATATATTTT; CDR3 protein: CAWMNSGNTIYF
V gene: TRBV7-9; CDR3 length: 13; clone size: few; J gene: TRBJ2-3; D gene: .; CDR3 DNA: TGTGCCAGCAGCTTAAACCCGGGACCCGGGGAGTATTTT; CDR3 protein: CASSLNPGPGEYF
V gene: TRBV6-5; CDR3 length: 16; clone size: .; J gene: TRBJ2-7; D gene: TRBD1; CDR3 DNA: TGTGCCAGCAGTTACTCGATGGCAGGGGGCAGGGGCGAGCAGTACTTC; CDR3 protein: CASSYSMAGGRGEQYF
V gene: TRBV11-2; CDR3 length: 12; clone size: .; J gene: TRBJ2-1; D gene: .; CDR3 DNA: TGTGCCAGCAGCTACACTACCAATGAGCAGTTCTTC; CDR3 protein: CASSYTTNEQFF
V gene: TRBV27; CDR3 length: 14; clone size: few; J gene: TRBJ2-7; D gene: TRBD1; CDR3 DNA: TGTGCCAGCAGTTTCGTACAGGGGTCAGGCGAGCAGTACTTC; CDR3 protein: CASSFVQGSGEQYF
V gene: TRBV7-2; CDR3 length: 14; clone size: .; J gene: TRBJ2-7; D gene: TRBD2; CDR3 DNA: TGTGCCAGCAGCAGTATAGCGGGAAGCTACGAGCAGTACTTC; CDR3 protein: CASSSIAGSYEQYF
V gene: TRBV7-2; CDR3 length: 17; clone size: .; J gene: TRBJ2-5; D gene: .; CDR3 DNA: TGTGCCAGCAGCTTAGTATCCACAGGGATGGGGCAAGAGACCCAGTACTTC; CDR3 protein: CASSLVSTGMGQETQYF
V gene: TRBV7-6; CDR3 length: 16; clone size: .; J gene: TRBJ2-1; D gene: .; CDR3 DNA: TGTGCCAGCAGCCCAAGACCCCCAAACACCTACAATGAGCAGTTCTTC; CDR3 protein: CASSPRPPNTYNEQFF
V gene: TRBV5-4; CDR3 length: 16; clone size: .; J gene: TRBJ1-2; D gene: .; CDR3 DNA: TGTGCCAGCAGCTTGCTCCGGGGAATCCTAGTCTATGGCTACACCTTC; CDR3 protein: CASSLLRGILVYGYTF
V gene: TRBV5-1; CDR3 length: 14; clone size: .; J gene: TRBJ2-3; D gene: .; CDR3 DNA: TGCGCCAGCAGCTTGGTAGGGCTTCGCGATACGCAGTATTTT; CDR3 protein: CASSLVGLRDTQYF
V gene: TRBV7-9; CDR3 length: 15; clone size: .; J gene: TRBJ1-3; D gene: TRBD1; CDR3 DNA: TGTGCCAGCAGCTTAGACAGGGGCAGGGGAAACACCATATATTTT; CDR3 protein: CASSLDRGRGNTIYF
V gene: TRBV30; CDR3 length: 16; clone size: .; J gene: TRBJ2-1; D gene: TRBD2; CDR3 DNA: TGTGCCTGGAGTGTACGACGGACTAGCGGGATTAATGAGCAGTTCTTC; CDR3 protein: CAWSVRRTSGINEQFF
V gene: TRBV19; CDR3 length: 15; clone size: .; J gene: TRBJ1-5; D gene: .; CDR3 DNA: TGTGCCAGTTCGGCCCATACAGGGAGCAATCAGCCCCAGCATTTT; CDR3 protein: CASSAHTGSNQPQHF
V gene: TRBV6-5; CDR3 length: 13; clone size: .; J gene: TRBJ2-7; D gene: TRBD1; CDR3 DNA: TGTGCCAGCAGTCCGGACAGGGGATACGAGCAGTACTTC; CDR3 protein: CASSPDRGYEQYF
V gene: TRBV27; CDR3 length: 17; clone size: .; J gene: TRBJ2-6; D gene: .; CDR3 DNA: TGTGCCAGCACCTGGTGGCAGGGCGACGGTGGGGCCAACGTCCTGACTTTC; CDR3 protein: CASTWWQGDGGANVLTF
V gene: TRBV5-1; CDR3 length: 16; clone size: .; J gene: TRBJ1-5; D gene: .; CDR3 DNA: TGCGCCAGCAGCTTGGACGGGACGGACTATAATCAGCCCCAGCATTTT; CDR3 protein: CASSLDGTDYNQPQHF
V gene: TRBV18; CDR3 length: 15; clone size: .; J gene: TRBJ1-4; D gene: .; CDR3 DNA: TGTGCCAGCTCACCACTGGCAGGGAATAGTAAAAAACTGTTTTTT; CDR3 protein: CASSPLAGNSKKLFF